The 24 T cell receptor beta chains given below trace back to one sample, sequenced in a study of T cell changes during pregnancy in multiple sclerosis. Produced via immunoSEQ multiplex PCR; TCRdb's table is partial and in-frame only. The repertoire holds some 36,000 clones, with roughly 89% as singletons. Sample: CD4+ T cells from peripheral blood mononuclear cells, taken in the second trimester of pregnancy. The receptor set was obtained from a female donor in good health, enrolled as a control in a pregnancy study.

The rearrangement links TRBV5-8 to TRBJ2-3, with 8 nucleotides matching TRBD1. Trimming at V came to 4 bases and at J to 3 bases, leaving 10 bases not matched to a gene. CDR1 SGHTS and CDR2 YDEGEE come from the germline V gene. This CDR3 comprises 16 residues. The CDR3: CASSPGQGLETDTQYF. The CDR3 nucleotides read TGTGCCAGCAGCCCTGGACAGGGTTTAGAGACAGATACGCAGTATTTT. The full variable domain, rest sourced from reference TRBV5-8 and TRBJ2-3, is EAGVTQSPTHLIKTRGQQATLRCSPISGHTSVYWYQQALGLGLQFLLWYDEGEERNRGNFPPRFSGRQFPNYSSELNVNALELEDSALYLCASSPGQGLETDTQYFGPGTRLTVL.

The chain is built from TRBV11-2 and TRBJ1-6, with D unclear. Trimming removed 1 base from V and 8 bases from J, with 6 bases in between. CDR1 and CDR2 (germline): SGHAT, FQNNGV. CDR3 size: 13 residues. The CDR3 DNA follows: TGTGCCAGCAGCTTAGTGCCGGATTCACCCCTCCACTTT. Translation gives CASSLVPDSPLHF.

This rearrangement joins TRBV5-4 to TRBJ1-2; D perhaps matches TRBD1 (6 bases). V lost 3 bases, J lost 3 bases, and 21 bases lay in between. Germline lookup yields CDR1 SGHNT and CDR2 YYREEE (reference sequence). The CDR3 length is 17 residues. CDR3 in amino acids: CASSSSLFSGTYYGYTF. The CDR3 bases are TGTGCCAGCAGCTCCAGCCTTTTCTCCGGGACATACTATGGCTACACCTTC.

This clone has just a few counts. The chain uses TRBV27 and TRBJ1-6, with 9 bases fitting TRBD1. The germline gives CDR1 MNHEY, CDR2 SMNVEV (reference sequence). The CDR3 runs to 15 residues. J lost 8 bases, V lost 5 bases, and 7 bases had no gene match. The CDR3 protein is CASSLYRGRDSPLHF. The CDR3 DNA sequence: TGTGCCAGCAGTCTATACAGGGGGCGGGATTCACCCCTCCACTTT.

This CDR3 reads CASSTTAGGPETQYF. Here the CDR3 DNA reads TGTGCCAGCAGCACCACAGCGGGGGGGCCGGAGACCCAGTACTTC. The rearrangement joins TRBV11-2 to TRBJ2-5; TRBD2 aligns across 10 bases. Germline V gene sequence: CDR1 SGHAT, CDR2 FQNNGV. CDR3 size: 15 residues. With V trimmed by 5 bases and J by 5 bases, 8 bases remained unmatched.

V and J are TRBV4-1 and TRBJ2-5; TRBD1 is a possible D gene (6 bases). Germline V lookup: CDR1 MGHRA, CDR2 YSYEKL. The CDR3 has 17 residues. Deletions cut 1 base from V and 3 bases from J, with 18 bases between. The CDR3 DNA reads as TGCGCCAGCAGCCAAGCGCCGACAGGCGCTGGAGAAGAGACCCAGTACTTC. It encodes CASSQAPTGAGEETQYF.

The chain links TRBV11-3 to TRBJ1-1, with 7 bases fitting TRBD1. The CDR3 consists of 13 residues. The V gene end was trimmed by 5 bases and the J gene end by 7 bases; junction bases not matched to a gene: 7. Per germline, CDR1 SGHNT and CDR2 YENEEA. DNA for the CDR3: TGTGCCAGCAGCCCGCGGACAGGTGGTGAAGCTTTCTTT. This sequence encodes CASSPRTGGEAFF.

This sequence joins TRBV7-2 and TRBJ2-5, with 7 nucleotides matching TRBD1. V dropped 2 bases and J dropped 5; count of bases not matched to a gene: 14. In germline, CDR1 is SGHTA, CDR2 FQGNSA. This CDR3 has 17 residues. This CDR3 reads CASSLKFPGQTTETQYF. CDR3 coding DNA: TGTGCCAGCAGCTTAAAATTCCCGGGACAGACCACGGAGACCCAGTACTTC.

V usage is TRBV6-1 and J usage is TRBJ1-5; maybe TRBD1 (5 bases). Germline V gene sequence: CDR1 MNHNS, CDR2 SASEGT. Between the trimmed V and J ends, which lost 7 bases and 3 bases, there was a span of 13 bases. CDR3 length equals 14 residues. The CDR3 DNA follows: TGTGCCAGCACTACCAGACAGCTCAATCAGCCCCAGCATTTT. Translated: CASTTRQLNQPQHF.

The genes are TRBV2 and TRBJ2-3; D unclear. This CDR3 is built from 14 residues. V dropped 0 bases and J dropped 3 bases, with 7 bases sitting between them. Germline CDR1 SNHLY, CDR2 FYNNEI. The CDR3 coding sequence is TGTGCCAGCAGTGAAGCTAGTAGAACAGATACGCAGTATTTT. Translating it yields CASSEASRTDTQYF.

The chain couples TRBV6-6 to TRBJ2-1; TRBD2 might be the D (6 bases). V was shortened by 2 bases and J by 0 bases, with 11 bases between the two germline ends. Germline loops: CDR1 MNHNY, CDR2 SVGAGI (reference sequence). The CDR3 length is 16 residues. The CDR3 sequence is CASSYGSGRSYNEQFF. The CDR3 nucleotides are TGTGCCAGCAGTTACGGAAGCGGGCGCTCCTACAATGAGCAGTTCTTC.

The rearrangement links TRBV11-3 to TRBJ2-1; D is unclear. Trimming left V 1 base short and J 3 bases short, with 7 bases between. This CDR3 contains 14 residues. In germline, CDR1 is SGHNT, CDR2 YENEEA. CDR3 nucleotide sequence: TGTGCCAGCAGCTTAGTCCCAGGCTACAATGAGCAGTTCTTC. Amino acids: CASSLVPGYNEQFF.

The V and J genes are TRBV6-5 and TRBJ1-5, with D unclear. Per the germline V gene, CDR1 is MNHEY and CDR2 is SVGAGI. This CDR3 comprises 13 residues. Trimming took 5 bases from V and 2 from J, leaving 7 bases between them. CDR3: CASSRQGNQPQHF. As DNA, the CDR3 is TGTGCCAGCAGTCGCCAGGGCAATCAGCCCCAGCATTTT.

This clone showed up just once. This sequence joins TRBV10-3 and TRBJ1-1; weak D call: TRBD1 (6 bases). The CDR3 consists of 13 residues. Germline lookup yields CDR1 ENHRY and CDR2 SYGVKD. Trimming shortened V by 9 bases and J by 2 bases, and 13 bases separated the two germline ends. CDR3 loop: CAIEDRYNTEAFF. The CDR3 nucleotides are TGTGCCATTGAGGACAGATATAACACTGAAGCTTTCTTT.

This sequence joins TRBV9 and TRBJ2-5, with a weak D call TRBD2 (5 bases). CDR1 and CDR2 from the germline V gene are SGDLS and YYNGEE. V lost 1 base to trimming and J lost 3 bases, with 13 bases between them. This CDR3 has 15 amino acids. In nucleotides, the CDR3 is TGTGCCAGCAGCGTAATCCGGGGTCAAAAAGAGACCCAGTACTTC. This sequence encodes CASSVIRGQKETQYF.

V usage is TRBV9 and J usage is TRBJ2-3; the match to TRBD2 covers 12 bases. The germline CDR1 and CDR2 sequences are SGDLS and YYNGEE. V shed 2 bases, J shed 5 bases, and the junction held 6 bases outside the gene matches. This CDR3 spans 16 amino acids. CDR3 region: CASSVTSGGPGDTQYF. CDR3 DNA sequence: TGTGCCAGCAGCGTTACTAGCGGGGGGCCCGGAGATACGCAGTATTTT.

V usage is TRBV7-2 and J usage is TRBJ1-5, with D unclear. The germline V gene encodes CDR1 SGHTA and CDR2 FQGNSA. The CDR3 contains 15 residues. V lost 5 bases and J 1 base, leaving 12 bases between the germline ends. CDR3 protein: CASSLREGSNQPQHF. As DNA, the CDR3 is TGTGCCAGCAGCCTGCGGGAGGGAAGCAATCAGCCCCAGCATTTT.

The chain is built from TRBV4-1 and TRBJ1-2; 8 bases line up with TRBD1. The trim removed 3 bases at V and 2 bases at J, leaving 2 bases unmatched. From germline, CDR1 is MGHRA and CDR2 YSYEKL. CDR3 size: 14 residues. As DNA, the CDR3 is TGCGCCAGCAGCCAGCGACAGGGGAACTATGGCTACACCTTC. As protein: CASSQRQGNYGYTF.

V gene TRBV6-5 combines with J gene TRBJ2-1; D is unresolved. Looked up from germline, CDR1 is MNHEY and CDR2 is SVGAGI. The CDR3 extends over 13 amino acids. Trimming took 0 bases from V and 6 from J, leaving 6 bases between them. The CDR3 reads CASSYSTGNEQFF. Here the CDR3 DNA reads TGTGCCAGCAGTTACTCGACTGGCAATGAGCAGTTCTTC.

In DNA form, the CDR3 reads TGTGCCAGCAGGGAGGGAGTCGCCTACAATGAGCAGTTCTTC. Translating it yields CASREGVAYNEQFF. This rearrangement joins TRBV2 to TRBJ2-1; tentative D call: TRBD2 (6 bases). The CDR3 has 14 residues. V gave up 6 bases and J gave up 2 bases, with 11 bases separating them. The germline V gene has CDR1 SNHLY and CDR2 FYNNEI.

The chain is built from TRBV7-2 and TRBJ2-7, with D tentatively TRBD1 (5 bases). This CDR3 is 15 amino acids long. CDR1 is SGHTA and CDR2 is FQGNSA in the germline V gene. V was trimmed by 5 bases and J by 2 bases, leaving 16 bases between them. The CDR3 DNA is TGTGCCAGCAGCGCCAGGGCTCTGGATACCTACGAGCAGTACTTC. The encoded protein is CASSARALDTYEQYF.

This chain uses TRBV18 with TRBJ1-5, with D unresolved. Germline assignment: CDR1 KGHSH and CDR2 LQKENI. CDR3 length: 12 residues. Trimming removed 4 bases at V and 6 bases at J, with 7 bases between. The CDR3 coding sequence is TGTGCCAGCTCACGGGAGGGTCAGCCCCAGCATTTT. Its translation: CASSREGQPQHF.

CDR3 amino acids: CASRAGKETQYF. CDR3 DNA: TGTGCCAGCAGGGCAGGAAAAGAGACCCAGTACTTC. The chain has TRBV28 and TRBJ2-5; D gene unclear. Trimming removed 6 bases at V and 3 bases at J, with 8 bases between. The CDR3 is made up of 12 amino acids. In germline, CDR1 is MDHEN, CDR2 SYDVKM.

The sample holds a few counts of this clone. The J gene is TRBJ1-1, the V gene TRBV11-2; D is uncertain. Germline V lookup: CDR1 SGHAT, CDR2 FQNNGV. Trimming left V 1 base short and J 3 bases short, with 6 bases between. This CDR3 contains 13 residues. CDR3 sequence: CASSLVQDTEAFF. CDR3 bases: TGTGCCAGCAGCTTAGTCCAGGACACTGAAGCTTTCTTT.